Included here is one TCR beta chain sequence, with context. Each CDR3 protein gets one entry after TCRdb re-called the 5' RACE reads with MiXCR. The sample carries 120,000 or so distinct CDR3 sequences, roughly 15% recorded once. This CDR3 is built from 12 residues. V was clipped by 5 bases and J by 6 bases, with 11 bases between them. Germline V gives CDR1 SGHVS, CDR2 FNYEAQ. These data originate in a study of T cells after yellow fever vaccination. The chain has TRBV7-6 and TRBJ2-7, with TRBD1 as a possible D gene (6 bases). This receptor was obtained from a man between 18 and 35 years old who received the YFV17D yellow fever vaccine. Sequenced material: CD8+ T cells sorted from PBMCs, taken 5 days after the yellow fever booster vaccination. The CDR3: CASSETGFEQYF. In DNA form, the CDR3 reads TGTGCCAGCAGCGAGACAGGTTTCGAGCAGTACTTC.